This TCR beta chain was retrieved from a study of T cells after yellow fever vaccination. The wider study: Preparation of the low-cell-number fractions used SMART-Seq v4 Ultra Low Input.

Notes on the study in general: A small share of clonotypes appeared in both CD4 and CD8 compartments.

This clonotype was found many times. The antigen is undetermined. V gave up 1 base and J gave up 1 base, with 13 bases separating them. Germline V lookup: CDR1 SGHDT, CDR2 YYEEEE. The CDR3 extends over 16 amino acids. Conversion of TCR transcripts into cDNA relied on 5'RACE template switching, which added a universal primer site and UMIs. MiXCR was run by TCRdb on the 5' RACE reads, yielding one entry per CDR3 protein. The profile covers fewer than 500,000 distinct CDR3 sequences, with under 20% appearing a single time and about a sixth taken by the ten largest. The sequence came from a man aged 18 to 30 who received the YFV17D yellow fever vaccine. The sample here was PBMCs, taken before the yellow fever booster vaccination. The genes are TRBV5-6 and TRBJ2-3; D perhaps matches TRBD2 (5 bases). DNA for the CDR3: TGTGCCAGCAGCTTGCGAGGAGGTGAAGGCACAGATACGCAGTATTTT. Its protein product is CASSLRGGEGTDTQYF.